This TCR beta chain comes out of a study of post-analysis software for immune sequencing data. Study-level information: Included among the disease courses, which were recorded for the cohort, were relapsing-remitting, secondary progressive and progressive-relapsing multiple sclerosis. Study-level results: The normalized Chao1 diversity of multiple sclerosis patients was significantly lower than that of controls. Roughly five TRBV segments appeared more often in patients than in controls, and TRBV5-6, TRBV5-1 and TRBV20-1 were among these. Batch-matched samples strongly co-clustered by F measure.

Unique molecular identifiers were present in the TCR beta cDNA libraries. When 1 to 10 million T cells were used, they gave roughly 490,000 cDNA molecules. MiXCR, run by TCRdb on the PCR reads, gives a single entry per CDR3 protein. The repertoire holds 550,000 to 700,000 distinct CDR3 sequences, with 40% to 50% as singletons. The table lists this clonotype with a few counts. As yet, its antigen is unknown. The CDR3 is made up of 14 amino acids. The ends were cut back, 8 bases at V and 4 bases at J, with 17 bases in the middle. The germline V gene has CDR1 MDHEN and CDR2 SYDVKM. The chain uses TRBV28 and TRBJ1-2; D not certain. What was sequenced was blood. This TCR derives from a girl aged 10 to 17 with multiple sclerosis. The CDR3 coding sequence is TGTGCCAGCTACGGATTTTTGAGTCCCTATGGCTACACCTTC. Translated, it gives CASYGFLSPYGYTF.